Listed here is a single T cell receptor beta chain. The sample belongs to a study of blood T cell repertoires in COVID-19. Study context: Sites across the United States, Italy and Spain contributed samples from acute and convalescent COVID-19. The analysed material was cDNA or gDNA that came from T cells, B-cell-depleted T cells, or PBMCs.

The authors' processing: Quantification of nucleated cells was approximated via reference gene primer amplification. Sequencing used immunoSEQ multiplex PCR; TCRdb keeps in-frame clones, though not all of them. The V and J calls and clone size are taken from that table; D and trimming were inferred from the DNA. The table lists around 140,000 clones, approximately 80% of them singletons. Trimming left V 3 bases short and J 4 bases short, with 18 bases between. Germline CDR1 LGHNT, CDR2 FRNRAP. The CDR3 extends over 16 amino acids. The receptor was isolated from a woman older than 75 with active or convalescent COVID-19. This sequence joins TRBV12-5 and TRBJ2-5; D possibly corresponds to TRBD1 (6 bases). Material for sequencing was peripheral blood. For the CDR3, the DNA is TGTGCTAGTGGTTTTACCATGCGACAGGTAGGAGAGACCCAGTACTTC. This codes for CASGFTMRQVGETQYF. The complete variable domain, with remaining parts taken from reference TRBV12-5 and TRBJ2-5, reads DARVTQTPRHKVTEMGQEVTMRCQPILGHNTVFWYRQTMMQGLELLAYFRNRAPLDDSGMPKDRFSAEMPDATLATLKIQPSEPRDSAVYFCASGFTMRQVGETQYFGPGTRLLVL.